The 19 T cell receptor beta chains in this list originate from one sample, sequenced in a study of PD-1 blockade in classical Hodgkin lymphoma. No patient escaped relapse after autologous stem cell transplantation, and brentuximab vedotin exposure varied. TCRdb keeps only in-frame clones here, not all; method: immunoSEQ multiplex PCR. In the table there are fewer than 7,500 clones, about 77% of which are singletons. Source: peripheral blood mononuclear cells (PBMCs), taken before the second cycle of nivolumab. Receptors were obtained from a human donor with classical Hodgkin lymphoma.

This chain links TRBV7-9 with TRBJ2-3; the match to TRBD2 covers 10 bases. The germline gives CDR1 SEHNR, CDR2 FQNEAQ (reference sequence). The CDR3 runs 17 residues. V lost 5 bases and J lost 2; bases outside the gene matches: 10. The DNA for the CDR3 is TGTGCCAGCAGCCCTAGTACTCTAGCGGGAGTCACAGATACGCAGTATTTT. Its protein is CASSPSTLAGVTDTQYF.

This sequence joins TRBV2 and TRBJ2-1; 7 bases are a match to TRBD1. V was clipped by 8 bases and J by 11 bases; unmatched bases: 6. This CDR3 contains 11 residues. Germline V gene lookup returns CDR1 SNHLY and CDR2 FYNNEI. The CDR3 region has the DNA TGTGCCAGCGGACGGGACAGCAAGCAGTTCTTC. Translated, it gives CASGRDSKQFF. Based on the CDR3 plus reference TRBV2 and TRBJ2-1, the full variable domain is EPEVTQTPSHQVTQMGQEVILRCVPISNHLYFYWYRQILGQKVEFLVSFYNNEISEKSEIFDDQFSVERPDGSNFTLKIRSTKLEDSAMYFCASGRDSKQFFGPGTRLTVL.

The chain links TRBV28 to TRBJ2-7, with D perhaps TRBD2 (6 bases). V lost 2 bases to trimming and J lost 7 bases, with 15 bases between them. The CDR3 runs to 14 residues. In germline, CDR1 is MDHEN, CDR2 SYDVKM. CDR3 nucleotides: TGTGCCAGCAGTTTAGCGGGGCTAGGAGAAGAGCAGTACTTC. It is translated as CASSLAGLGEEQYF.

The chain recombines TRBV4-2 with TRBJ1-1, with D hard to call. V was trimmed by 0 bases and J by 4 bases, leaving 9 bases between them. This CDR3 has 14 amino acids. The germline V gene encodes CDR1 LGHNA and CDR2 YNFKEQ. The CDR3 coding sequence is TGTGCCAGCAGCCAAGAGGTTAGGAGCACTGAAGCTTTCTTT. Its translation: CASSQEVRSTEAFF.

This sequence joins TRBV5-1 and TRBJ2-1, with 7 bases aligning to TRBD2. Per the germline V gene, CDR1 is SGHRS and CDR2 is YFSETQ. The CDR3 contains 14 residues. The V and J ends lost 2 bases and 8 bases, in that order; junction bases with no gene match: 7. Here the CDR3 reads CASSFILSGDEQFF. In DNA, the CDR3 is TGCGCCAGCAGCTTCATTTTAAGCGGGGATGAGCAGTTCTTC.

Here the CDR3 reads CSARSNPRQFF. In nucleotides, the CDR3 is TGCAGTGCTAGAAGTAACCCCCGGCAGTTCTTC. The chain uses TRBV20-1 and TRBJ2-1; D remains ambiguous. Trimming left V 2 bases short and J 12 bases short, with 11 bases between. Germline values: CDR1 DFQATT, CDR2 SNEGSKA (reference sequence). The CDR3 is 11 residues long.

This chain connects TRBV27 to TRBJ1-2; maybe TRBD1 (5 bases). Germline CDR1 MNHEY, CDR2 SMNVEV (reference sequence). V gave up 5 bases and J gave up 1 base, with 17 bases separating them. This CDR3 spans 16 amino acids. In nucleotides, the CDR3 is TGTGCCAGCAGTGCAACCGCCGGGACGGTTAACTATGGCTACACCTTC. Protein: CASSATAGTVNYGYTF.

The chain employs TRBV27 and TRBJ2-3; 8 bases are a match to TRBD2. CDR3 size: 15 residues. J lost 5 bases, V lost 3 bases, and 7 bases had no gene match. CDR1 and CDR2 (germline): MNHEY, SMNVEV (reference sequence). The CDR3 sequence: CASSLDGGALDTQYF. CDR3 DNA: TGTGCCAGCAGTTTGGACGGGGGGGCTTTAGATACGCAGTATTTT.

The genes are TRBV4-1 and TRBJ1-6; a possible D gene is TRBD1 (5 bases). The V end lost 1 base, the J end lost 3 bases, and 19 bases lay between the germline ends. The CDR3 extends over 19 amino acids. In germline, CDR1 is MGHRA, CDR2 YSYEKL. The CDR3 here is CASSQGPFQGIDYNSPLHF. CDR3 DNA: TGCGCCAGCAGCCAAGGCCCGTTCCAGGGAATAGACTATAATTCACCCCTCCACTTT.

V is TRBV18 and J is TRBJ1-1, with 11 bases aligning to TRBD1. CDR3 length: 16 residues. The V and J ends lost 3 bases and 3 bases, in that order; junction bases with no gene match: 6. Germline CDR1 and CDR2: KGHSH and LQKENI. CDR3 protein: CASSPGTGGSDTEAFF. The CDR3 DNA reads TGTGCCAGCTCACCCGGGACAGGGGGGTCGGACACTGAAGCTTTCTTT.

This rearrangement joins TRBV18 to TRBJ2-1, with D tentatively TRBD1 (8 bases). Trimming took off 5 bases at V and 3 bases at J, with 14 bases between the two ends. Germline lookup yields CDR1 KGHSH and CDR2 LQKENI. The CDR3 covers 15 residues. CDR3 nucleotide sequence: TGTGCCAGCTCAACCACAGGGGGGGACTACAATGAGCAGTTCTTC. It codes for CASSTTGGDYNEQFF.

This clone was counted a single time. The gene calls are TRBV6-6 and TRBJ2-7; D might be TRBD1 (6 bases). The V and J ends lost 2 bases and 3 bases respectively, with 11 bases between them. Germline V CDR1 and CDR2: MNHNY, SVGAGI (reference sequence). CDR3 length: 14 amino acids. The CDR3 loop is CASSYGTSGYEQYF. The CDR3, as DNA: TGTGCCAGCAGTTACGGGACAAGTGGCTACGAGCAGTACTTC.

The chain joins TRBV10-3 to TRBJ2-3, with a possible D match to TRBD1 (5 bases). Germline values: CDR1 ENHRY, CDR2 SYGVKD. CDR3 size: 16 residues. Deletions cut 3 bases from V and 2 bases from J, with 15 bases between. The CDR3 DNA is TGTGCCATCAGTGAACTTGGCGACAGAGTCACAGATACGCAGTATTTT. This encodes CAISELGDRVTDTQYF.

The chain combines TRBV2 with TRBJ1-5; the D is unclear. Germline V gives CDR1 SNHLY, CDR2 FYNNEI. The CDR3 covers 13 residues. Trimming left V 7 bases short and J 0 bases short, with 7 bases between. The CDR3 nucleotides read TGTGCCAGCAAGGAGTCTAGCAATCAGCCCCAGCATTTT. Encoded protein: CASKESSNQPQHF.

V usage is TRBV19 and J usage is TRBJ1-5; 8 nucleotides line up with TRBD1. With V trimmed by 6 bases and J by 2 bases, 3 bases remained unmatched. The CDR3 consists of 14 residues. Germline V gene data show CDR1 as LNHDA and CDR2 as SQIVND (reference sequence). The DNA for the CDR3 is TGTGCCAGTAGGATGGACAGGGGCAATCAGCCCCAGCATTTT. Protein sequence: CASRMDRGNQPQHF.

The CDR3 DNA follows: TGTGCCAGCAGATTAGCGGGAGGGAGCTCCTACAATGAGCAGTTCTTC. Translating gives CASRLAGGSSYNEQFF. V usage is TRBV27 and J usage is TRBJ2-1; TRBD2 matches 11 bases. The V gene's germline CDR1 is MNHEY and CDR2 SMNVEV (reference sequence). Trimming took 6 bases from V and 0 from J; bases not matched to a gene: 4. This CDR3 region has 16 residues.

This clone has a single count. This chain connects TRBV18 to TRBJ1-1; D is unclear. Germline V gene data show CDR1 as KGHSH and CDR2 as LQKENI. This CDR3 spans 12 amino acids. V was shortened by 2 bases and J by 7 bases, with 8 bases between the two germline ends. The CDR3: CASSPGDIEAFF. CDR3 nucleotide sequence: TGTGCCAGCTCACCAGGGGATATTGAAGCTTTCTTT.

The chain couples TRBV2 to TRBJ1-1; no reliable D call. Trimming took 3 bases from V and 1 from J, leaving 6 bases between them. Germline CDR1 reads SNHLY; CDR2 reads FYNNEI. This CDR3 is 13 amino acids long. CDR3 protein: CASSEIGNTEAFF. In DNA, the CDR3 is TGTGCCAGCAGTGAGATAGGGAACACTGAAGCTTTCTTT.

In its sample, this clone was seen a few times. V is TRBV30 and J is TRBJ2-1, with D hard to call. CDR3 length: 12 amino acids. The germline gives CDR1 GTSNPN, CDR2 SVGIG (reference sequence). Trimming removed 3 bases from V and 4 bases from J, with 7 bases in between. The CDR3 reads CAWSGQYNEQFF. DNA of the CDR3: TGTGCCTGGAGCGGGCAGTACAATGAGCAGTTCTTC.